The 26 T cell receptor beta chains below come from one sample, sequenced in a study of blood T cells in healthy people across ages (dated by TCRdb to between 2014 and 2017). Receptor amplification or capture employed 5' RACE. TCRdb names Illumina HiSeq 2500 as the instrument used. A second PCR of about 7 to 12 cycles was run with a J-beta primer mix and a sample-barcoded 5' primer. The public reads were run again by TCRdb, first through fastp at Q25 and then through MiXCR, and only productive beta chains were kept. Rows with one shared CDR3 protein collapse into an entry with the most common genes and DNA. The sample table contains about a million distinct CDR3 sequences; only one count was recorded for 35% to 45% of them. Clones ranked in the top ten supply under 15% of the sample. The sequenced sample consisted of blood. The receptors originated from a young man in good health.

V and J are TRBV6-6 and TRBJ1-5; D is uncertain. CDR3 size: 12 residues. Germline assignment: CDR1 MNHNY and CDR2 SVGAGI (reference sequence). Trimming removed 7 bases from V and 4 bases from J, with 8 bases in between. The CDR3 nucleotides are TGTGCCAGCAACTTCCCGAATCAGCCCCAGCATTTT. The encoded protein is CASNFPNQPQHF.

This clonotype has more than one count but fewer than ten. The chain employs TRBV4-2 and TRBJ2-5, with TRBD1 identical over 7 bases. V dropped 2 bases and J dropped 3; count of bases not matched to a gene: 6. The CDR3 sequence is 15 residues long. CDR1 and CDR2 (germline): LGHNA, YNFKEQ. The chain's CDR3 is CASSQNGDSEETQYF. In DNA, the CDR3 is TGTGCCAGCAGCCAAAATGGGGACAGCGAAGAGACCCAGTACTTC.

This sequence joins TRBV5-1 and TRBJ1-2; 8 bases match TRBD1. The CDR3 has 17 residues. Trimming at V came to 4 bases and at J to 6 bases, leaving 17 bases not matched to a gene. Germline CDR1 SGHRS, CDR2 YFSETQ. The CDR3 sequence: CASSRGSGDRFVDGYTF. The DNA of the CDR3 is TGCGCCAGCAGCCGCGGTTCGGGGGACAGGTTTGTGGATGGCTACACCTTC. Complete variable domain (other parts from reference TRBV5-1 and TRBJ1-2): KAGVTQTPRYLIKTRGQQVTLSCSPISGHRSVSWYQQTPGQGLQFLFEYFSETQRNKGNFPGRFSGRQFSNSRSEMNVSTLELGDSALYLCASSRGSGDRFVDGYTFGSGTRLTVV.

The chain employs TRBV10-3 and TRBJ2-1; 10 bases agree with TRBD1. With V trimmed by 6 bases and J by 9 bases, 2 bases remained unmatched. The CDR3 length is 12 residues. The germline CDR1 and CDR2 sequences are ENHRY and SYGVKD. This CDR3 reads CAIRTGGCEQFF. CDR3 nucleotides: TGTGCCATCAGGACAGGGGGCTGTGAGCAGTTCTTC.

The chain recombines TRBV7-9 with TRBJ1-5; D gene uncertain. CDR3 length equals 13 residues. CDR1 is SEHNR, CDR2 FQNEAQ, per germline (reference sequence). V dropped 5 bases and J dropped 7 bases, with 12 bases sitting between them. CDR3 in amino acids: CASSQTTGQPQHF. The CDR3 region has the DNA TGTGCCAGCAGCCAAACCACGGGGCAGCCCCAGCATTTT.

This rearrangement joins TRBV5-1 to TRBJ2-1; no definite D call. Deletions cut 2 bases from V and 0 bases from J, with 9 bases between. Germline-derived CDR1 and CDR2 are SGHRS and YFSETQ. The length of the CDR3 is 15 residues. The DNA of the CDR3 is TGCGCCAGCAGCTTTTTACAGAGCTCCTACAATGAGCAGTTCTTC. Its protein product is CASSFLQSSYNEQFF.

This sequence joins TRBV7-6 and TRBJ1-1; no firm D call. CDR1 is SGHVS and CDR2 is FNYEAQ in the germline V gene. There are 13 residues in the CDR3. V was trimmed by 4 bases and J by 7 bases, leaving 13 bases between them. DNA of the CDR3: TGTGCCAGCAGCTCCATTCCCCGGGGTGAAGCTTTCTTT. The encoded protein is CASSSIPRGEAFF.

The CDR3 sequence is CASTVGSPSVSYNEQFF. Here the CDR3 DNA reads TGTGCCAGCACCGTAGGGTCTCCCAGCGTCTCCTACAATGAGCAGTTCTTC. J is TRBJ2-1 and V is TRBV12-3 or TRBV12-4; D unresolved. Trimming took off 7 bases at V and 0 bases at J, with 19 bases between the two ends. CDR3 length equals 17 residues.

CDR3 sequence (DNA): TGTGCCAGCAGTTACGGCACCCCGGACAGGAGTCAGTACAATGAGCAGTTCTTC. This translates into CASSYGTPDRSQYNEQFF. The gene calls are TRBV28 and TRBJ2-1; 7 nucleotides align to TRBD1. Germline-derived CDR1 and CDR2 are MDHEN and SYDVKM. J gave up 4 bases and V 4 bases, and 16 bases lay outside the gene matches. There are 18 residues in the CDR3.

The rearrangement joins TRBV6-6 to TRBJ1-1; the D gene is possibly TRBD1 (5 bases). The V gene's germline CDR1 is MNHNY and CDR2 SVGAGI (reference sequence). V was trimmed by 6 bases and J by 3 bases, leaving 23 bases between them. This CDR3 is built from 17 residues. The chain's CDR3 is CASRVRTNRKLDTEAFF. The DNA of the CDR3 is TGTGCCAGCAGGGTTCGTACCAACAGGAAACTGGACACTGAAGCTTTCTTT.

The chain couples TRBV5-6 to TRBJ1-6, with D possibly TRBD1 on 5 matching bases. Germline-derived CDR1 and CDR2 are SGHDT and YYEEEE. The CDR3 length is 16 residues. V lost 4 bases, J lost 10 bases, and 21 bases lay in between. The CDR3 nucleotides are TGTGCCAGCAGCCCTATAGGCGGGACCTTAGAATCACCCCTCCACTTT. The encoded protein is CASSPIGGTLESPLHF.

In DNA form, the CDR3 reads TGTGCCAGCAGCCCTCTTACCAATACGCAGTATTTT. It codes for CASSPLTNTQYF. The gene calls are TRBV11-1 and TRBJ2-3; D is ambiguous. This CDR3 is built from 12 residues. CDR1 is SGHAT, CDR2 FQDESV, per germline (reference sequence). V was cut by 5 bases and J by 7 bases, with 10 bases left in between.

This chain uses TRBV20-1 with TRBJ2-4, with 11 positions matching TRBD1. The closer fit of TRBJ2-7 to the DNA end suggests the J call may be wrong. Germline loops: CDR1 DFQATT, CDR2 SNEGSKA (reference sequence). This CDR3 is 14 amino acids long. The CDR3 bases are TGCAGTGCGGGCCCGGGACAGGGGGCCTACGAGCAGTACTTC. This gives the protein CSAGPGQGAYEQYF.

As to this clonotype: Just one base apart from a much larger clone, this may be a read error. The V call is TRBV27, the J call TRBJ1-2, with D tentatively TRBD1 (5 bases). CDR1 and CDR2 (germline): MNHEY, SMNVEV (reference sequence). The CDR3 loop spans 15 amino acids. CDR3 loop: CAGSLRDSPNYGYTF. Here the CDR3 DNA reads TGTGCCGGCAGTTTGAGAGACAGCCCTAACTATGGCTACACCTTC.

The genes are TRBV7-4 and TRBJ2-3, with 10 bases aligning to TRBD2. The J segment lost 0 bases and the V segment lost 2 bases, leaving 5 bases of the junction unmatched. The CDR3 has 17 residues. From germline, CDR1 is SGHVT and CDR2 SQSDAQ. The CDR3 protein is CASSLPGLAHSTDTQYF. CDR3 in DNA: TGTGCCAGCAGCTTACCGGGACTAGCGCATAGCACAGATACGCAGTATTTT.

On this clonotype: A much more abundant neighbour one base away suggests this may be a read error. The V and J genes are TRBV5-1 and TRBJ1-1; no definite D call. V lost 4 bases to trimming and J lost 3 bases, with 10 bases between them. Germline assignment: CDR1 SGHRS and CDR2 YFSETQ. There are 13 residues in the CDR3. The CDR3 nucleotides read TGCGCCAGCAGCCGCAATATGGACACTGAAGCTTTCTTT. This translates into CASSRNMDTEAFF.

The chain links TRBV9 to TRBJ2-3, with D uncertain. Germline assignment: CDR1 SGDLS and CDR2 YYNGEE. Trimming removed 3 bases at V and 2 bases at J, with 16 bases between. This CDR3 is built from 16 residues. The CDR3 nucleotides are TGTGCCAGCAGCGAGCGAGGTGGTAGCACCACAGATACGCAGTATTTT. Its protein product is CASSERGGSTTDTQYF.

This rearrangement joins TRBV6-6 to TRBJ1-2; no reliable D call. V shed 7 bases and J shed 5 bases, with 14 bases lying between them. CDR1 is MNHNY and CDR2 is SVGAGI in the germline V gene (reference sequence). This CDR3 is built from 13 residues. The DNA of the CDR3 is TGTGCCAGCACCCTAGGGCGGAAGTATGGCTACACCTTC. This codes for CASTLGRKYGYTF.

Note on this clonotype: A much larger clonotype is one base distant, so this may be a read error. V and J are TRBV6-2 or TRBV6-3 and TRBJ1-2; TRBD1 agrees at 8 bases. Germline CDR1 reads MNHEY; CDR2 reads SVGEGT. Losses at the gene ends were 5 bases for V and 6 bases for J; bases not matched to a gene: 2. The length of the CDR3 is 12 residues. The CDR3 spells CASSPGGHGYTF. The CDR3 nucleotides read TGTGCCAGCAGTCCAGGGGGCCATGGCTACACCTTC.

This CDR3 is CSAPTSGGGTDTQYF. The CDR3 DNA reads TGCAGTGCTCCTACTAGCGGGGGGGGCACAGATACGCAGTATTTT. The rearrangement joins TRBV20-1 to TRBJ2-3, with TRBD2 matching over 13 bases. V shed 5 bases and J 1 base; nucleotides not matched to a gene: 3. The germline V gene has CDR1 DFQATT and CDR2 SNEGSKA (reference sequence). The CDR3 length is 15 residues.

This clonotype was found a few times. This chain connects TRBV2 to TRBJ1-1, with 7 nucleotides matching TRBD1. The V gene end was trimmed by 3 bases and the J gene end by 3 bases; junction bases not matched to a gene: 4. CDR1 is SNHLY, CDR2 FYNNEI, per germline. CDR3 size: 14 residues. CDR3: CASSEGTGDTEAFF. In nucleotides, the CDR3 is TGTGCCAGCAGTGAGGGCACAGGGGACACTGAAGCTTTCTTT.

The V gene is TRBV27, the J gene TRBJ2-5; 9 nucleotides align to TRBD1. CDR3 size: 12 residues. V dropped 2 bases and J dropped 11; count of bases not matched to a gene: 3. The germline gives CDR1 MNHEY, CDR2 SMNVEV (reference sequence). CDR3 loop: CASSLGGTGQYF. CDR3 nucleotide sequence: TGTGCCAGCAGTTTAGGCGGGACAGGGCAGTACTTC.

This clonotype was recorded at least ten times. The V call is TRBV10-3, the J call TRBJ2-3; D might be TRBD1 or TRBD2, each matching 7 bases. CDR3 length: 16 residues. Germline CDR1 is ENHRY and CDR2 is SYGVKD. V gave up 5 bases and J gave up 0 bases, with 15 bases separating them. The CDR3 sequence: CAISPGGTASTDTQYF. The CDR3 DNA reads TGTGCCATCAGTCCCGGGGGGACAGCTAGCACAGATACGCAGTATTTT.

The chain combines TRBV12-3 or TRBV12-4 with TRBJ2-2; D possibly uses TRBD1 or TRBD2 (5 bases each). The CDR3 extends over 14 amino acids. The V end lost 4 bases, the J end lost 2 bases, and 8 bases lay between the germline ends. CDR3 loop: CASSWGPNTGELFF. The CDR3 DNA is TGTGCCAGCAGTTGGGGACCCAACACCGGGGAGCTGTTTTTT.

This chain uses TRBV10-3 with TRBJ2-2; no definite D call. V shed 6 bases and J shed 5 bases, with 16 bases lying between them. Per germline, CDR1 ENHRY and CDR2 SYGVKD. The CDR3 length is 15 residues. CDR3 residues: CAISLGPKETGELFF. CDR3 bases: TGTGCCATCAGCCTCGGACCGAAGGAGACCGGGGAGCTGTTTTTT.

About this clonotype itself: Since a much larger clone is just one base distant, this may be a read error. This chain uses TRBV7-2 with TRBJ2-1, with a weak D call TRBD2 (7 bases). The DNA end is more similar to TRBJ2-7, so the J call may be wrong. The CDR3 runs 17 residues. The germline CDR1 and CDR2 sequences are SGHTA and FQGNSA. The chain's CDR3 is CASSLVGGAVSYNEQYF. As DNA, the CDR3 is TGTGCCAGCAGCTTAGTAGGGGGGGCAGTCTCCTACAATGAGCAGTACTTC.